This T cell receptor beta chain is drawn from a study of blood T cells in healthy people across ages (dated by TCRdb to the mid-2010s). The study in broad terms: In model experiments, template switching captured about one uniquely barcoded TCR beta cDNA molecule for every two T cells. To track age-related changes in TCR beta repertoire diversity, the study relied on deep sequencing normalized with unique cDNA molecular identifiers. The donors were split into four age groups: young (average roughly 15 years), middle-aged (around 37), aged (roughly 68) and long-lived (under 85). For two donors (one aged 18 to 30 and one aged 80 or older), the study analyzed two additional independent replicas of 1 million unique cDNA reads from the same blood draw. To avoid experimental bias, donors of different ages were spread randomly across the sequencing lanes. General study outcomes and caveats: The long-lived group showed more naive CD4+ T cells, fewer expanded clones and increased TCR diversity than the aged group, suggesting age selection. Estimates of total diversity based on one million sequenced T cells were regarded as lower bounds and as underestimates. Since profiling was done on bulk unsorted PBMCs, naive and antigen-experienced compartments could not be conclusively compared. A strong correlation was found between observed TCR beta diversity and the percentage of naive T cells measured by flow cytometry. The CMV infection status of donors was not known, potentially confounding age-related changes in expanded clonotypes. As age increased, observed TCR beta diversity per million T cells dropped in a roughly linear way, and a significant reduction was already evident by age roughly 36.

Turning to this clonotype: Which antigen it targets is not known. Base qualities were left out, and no much larger clone turns up one base away.

Systemically healthy Caucasian individuals from Russia, around 38 in total and aged roughly 6 to 100 years, were included as donors. Each donor gave 9 to 10 milliliters of peripheral blood, collected into EDTA-treated Vacutainer tubes. Ficoll-Paque density-gradient centrifugation was used to isolate PBMCs, with at least 6 million per sample. Total RNA was extracted from PBMCs with Trizol reagent, with at least 5 micrograms obtained per sample. For every donor, flow cytometry on a PBMC aliquot measured the percentage of naive CD45RAhigh/CD27high T cells. The library was obtained by 5' RACE. These reads were obtained on an Illumina HiSeq 2500. A second about 7 to 12 cycle PCR used a sample-barcoded 5' primer and a J-beta primer mix. A unique molecular identifier was introduced onto each TCR beta cDNA molecule by a template-switch 5' adaptor carrying 12 random nucleotides. Each sample yielded at least 3 million CDR3-containing paired-end reads. The Mint cDNA synthesis kit, primed by a TRBC-specific oligonucleotide, was used to synthesize first-strand cDNA from all RNA. All cDNA was treated with uracil-DNA glycosylase and then went through a first 18-cycle PCR with the universal primers M1SS and BC2_uni_R. The authors processed their data as follows. Each sample was normalized by randomly selecting 1 million high-quality reads, each carrying a distinct molecular identifier. Reads with shared molecular identifiers were discarded instead of being binned into consensus sequences. CDR3 identification, clonotype clustering and error correction used MiTCR with a Q25 quality threshold and the strictest error-elimination algorithm. A nonparametric unseen species model with Euler transformation was used to estimate a lower bound on total TCR beta diversity. The public reads were reanalyzed by TCRdb: fastp trimming at Q25, MiXCR alignment, in-frame beta chains only. CDR3 protein sequences are deduplicated, and each keeps its most common genes and DNA. TCRdb, not the authors, supplied the V and J calls. This sample lists fewer than 950,000 distinct CDR3 sequences; approximately 55% were detected once. In total, the top ten clones hold about two fifths of the sample.

From cysteine to phenylalanine, the CDR3 is 15 amino acids long. The only DNA kept is the CDR3, 45 bases in frame from the first base. Germline trimming amounts to 7 bases on V and 0 bases on J, with 5 as the count of junction bases outside the gene matches. Sequences MDHEN (CDR1) and SYDVKM (CDR2) are obtained from the germline V gene. The specimen was blood. The V and J segments used are TRBV28 and TRBJ2-1; TRBD1 agrees with 8 junctional bases. The TCR sequence derives from an elderly man in good health. The nucleotide sequence is given as TGTGCCAGCATCCCCGGGACAGGCTCCTACAATGAGCAGTTCTTC. Translated, this gives CASIPGTGSYNEQFF.